Sequencing of this T cell receptor beta chain was carried out in a study of shared clonotypes between healthy human individuals. Only in-frame clones appear in the TCRdb table, and some are missing; sequencing was by immunoSEQ multiplex PCR. The sample shows 1.5 million to 1.9 million clones, approximately 98% of them seen only once. V gave up 5 bases and J gave up 3 bases, with 19 bases separating them. The V gene's germline CDR1 is SGHAT and CDR2 FQNNGV. This CDR3 contains 17 residues. The J gene is TRBJ1-4, the V gene TRBV11-2, with D perhaps matching TRBD1 (5 bases). The TCR comes from a man aged 30 to 39 in good health. Sequencing was done on a sample of naive CD4+ T cells sorted from blood. Subset in this sample: CD45RA+ positively selected. CDR3 bases: TGTGCCAGCAGCCCCCAGGGCGTTCCGACCTCTAATGAAAAACTGTTTTTT. It specifies CASSPQGVPTSNEKLFF.